These 11 T cell receptor beta chains came from one sample sequenced in a study of regulatory T cells in long-lasting Graves disease. Sample time point: newly diagnosed GD, antithyroid drugs for less than 3 months. With RNA extracted from PBMCs as input, the TCR library was made. The TCR beta library used iRepertoire HTBI primers with Arm-PCR amplification of CDR3. Using its own MiXCR run on the multiplex PCR reads, TCRdb lists one record per CDR3 protein. The profile shows over 300,000 distinct CDR3 sequences, less than 20% of them singletons. The sequencing used peripheral blood mononuclear cells (PBMCs), collected at new diagnosis, from a patient treated with antithyroid drugs. Receptors were obtained from a female donor with Graves disease.

There are many counts of this clonotype. The chain carries TRBV5-6 and TRBJ1-1; the D gene is possibly TRBD1 (5 bases). V lost 0 bases, J lost 1 base, and 13 bases lay in between. Germline V gives CDR1 SGHDT, CDR2 YYEEEE. The CDR3 has 16 residues. CDR3 nucleotides: TGTGCCAGCAGCTTGGCTGGACAAGAGACGAACACTGAAGCTTTCTTT. It is translated as CASSLAGQETNTEAFF.

The sample holds a few counts of this clonotype. The chain carries TRBV12-5 and TRBJ2-3, with 10 bases lining up with TRBD2. Unmatched junction bases numbered 6, after V lost 4 bases and J lost 14 bases. From germline, CDR1 is LGHNT and CDR2 FRNRAP. The CDR3 spans 12 residues. Here the CDR3 DNA reads TGTGCTAGTGGTTCCCAAGCGGGAGGGGTGTATTTT. Translating gives CASGSQAGGVYF.

This clonotype was observed a handful of times. The rearrangement uses TRBV4-2 and TRBJ2-5, with TRBD2 identical over 9 bases. Trimming took 1 base from V and 3 from J; bases not matched to a gene: 15. The CDR3 runs to 19 residues. The germline V gene has CDR1 LGHNA and CDR2 YNFKEQ. CDR3 sequence: CASSQGSRLLAGREETQYF. The CDR3 DNA is TGTGCCAGCAGCCAAGGAAGTCGGTTGCTAGCGGGGCGGGAAGAGACCCAGTACTTC.

Concerning this clonotype: A much larger clone lies a single base off, so this may be a read error. The chain carries TRBV4-2 and TRBJ1-2; D is ambiguous. Germline CDR1 reads LGHNA; CDR2 reads YNFKEQ. The CDR3 is 15 amino acids. In DNA form, the CDR3 reads TGTGCCAGCAGCCAAGAGGTTGGTCCTAACTATGACTACACCTTC. Translation: CASSQEVGPNYDYTF.

This clonotype was recorded at least ten times. J is TRBJ2-1 and V is TRBV5-1; TRBD2 matches 7 bases. With 0 bases clipped from V and 5 bases from J, the junction kept 5 bases outside the gene matches. The length of the CDR3 is 15 residues. Per the germline V gene, CDR1 is SGHRS and CDR2 is YFSETQ. The CDR3 DNA is TGCGCCAGCAGCTTGGCCGGGCGGGAGAACAATGAGCAGTTCTTC. Translated: CASSLAGRENNEQFF. Together with reference TRBV5-1 and TRBJ2-1, the CDR3 gives the full variable domain: KAGVTQTPRYLIKTRGQQVTLSCSPISGHRSVSWYQQTPGQGLQFLFEYFSETQRNKGNFPGRFSGRQFSNSRSEMNVSTLELGDSALYLCASSLAGRENNEQFFGPGTRLTVL.

This clonotype was detected ten times or more. This chain links TRBV3-1 with TRBJ1-4; no reliable D call. V lost 3 bases and J lost 7, with 3 bases in between. This CDR3 region has 11 residues. From germline, CDR1 is LGHDT and CDR2 YNNKEL (reference sequence). CDR3 sequence: CASSHREKLFF. In nucleotides, the CDR3 is TGTGCCAGCAGCCACCGTGAAAAACTGTTTTTT.

This clonotype was counted many times. The chain carries TRBV6-1 and TRBJ1-1; D gene uncertain. CDR1 and CDR2 from the germline V gene are MNHNS and SASEGT. This CDR3 contains 14 residues. Trimming shortened V by 5 bases and J by 0 bases, and 10 bases separated the two germline ends. The CDR3 region is CASSRRAMNTEAFF. CDR3 sequence (DNA): TGTGCCAGCAGTCGACGGGCCATGAACACTGAAGCTTTCTTT.

This clonotype was detected many times. The J gene is TRBJ1-1, the V gene TRBV20-1, with unresolved D. The CDR3 consists of 14 residues. V lost 0 bases and J lost 4, with 12 bases in between. CDR1 DFQATT and CDR2 SNEGSKA come from the germline V gene (reference sequence). The CDR3 nucleotides are TGCAGTGCTAGAGAGCACTTTCTAGGCACTGAAGCTTTCTTT. Protein sequence: CSAREHFLGTEAFF.

This clonotype came up many times. This sequence joins TRBV6-2 or TRBV6-3 and TRBJ1-1, with 9 bases that match TRBD1. V was clipped by 3 bases and J by 1 base; unmatched bases: 6. The CDR3 contains 16 residues. From germline, CDR1 is MNHEY and CDR2 SVGEGT. CDR3 loop: CASSYNPGQGNTEAFF. The CDR3 DNA reads as TGTGCCAGCAGTTATAACCCGGGACAGGGGAACACTGAAGCTTTCTTT.

A few counts support this clonotype. V is TRBV4-1 and J is TRBJ2-7; D not certain. The CDR3 has 14 amino acids. CDR1 is MGHRA and CDR2 is YSYEKL in the germline V gene. The V and J ends lost 8 bases and 2 bases respectively, with 16 bases between them. CDR3 region: CASADHARTYEQYF. The CDR3 DNA reads as TGCGCCAGCGCGGACCACGCAAGAACCTACGAGCAGTACTTC.

This clonotype was observed a handful of times. The chain links TRBV28 to TRBJ1-1; D is undetermined. The germline CDR1 and CDR2 sequences are MDHEN and SYDVKM. The CDR3 is 12 residues long. V lost 2 bases to trimming and J lost 11 bases, with 12 bases between them. Here the CDR3 reads CASSLPLGWAFF. The CDR3, as DNA: TGTGCCAGCAGTTTACCTCTGGGATGGGCTTTCTTT.